These T cell receptor beta chains were read from a single sample in a study of shared clonotypes between healthy human individuals. TCRdb's table, derived via immunoSEQ multiplex PCR, lists solely in-frame clones and lacks some. The sample lists over 850,000 clones, around 78% seen once, with under 0.65% in the top ten. Sequenced sample: memory CD4+ T cells from PBMCs. Every receptor here comes from a man aged 18 to 29 in good health. Some clones in this sample may be carry-over from other donors' samples. Each CDR3 is given with its conserved first and last residue. D genes are given only for firm matches. The size field is filled for only some rows; it gives once, few, many or a size class.

v_gene	j_gene	d_gene	abundance	CDR3nt	CDR3aa
TRBV25-1	TRBJ1-4	.	many	TGTGCCAGCAGTGGAAGGGGAACGACAGGCCTTAATGAAAAACTGTTTTTT	CASSGRGTTGLNEKLFF
TRBV18	TRBJ2-7	.	.	TGTGCCAGCTCACCATATGAGGGGGGGTCCTACGAGCAGTACTTC	CASSPYEGGSYEQYF
TRBV5-1	TRBJ1-5	.	.	TGCGCCAGCAGCTTGGCTAGCAATCAGCCCCAGCATTTT	CASSLASNQPQHF
TRBV25-1	TRBJ2-7	TRBD2	.	TGTGCCAGCAGTGAGGGGACTAGCGGGAGGACTTACGAGCAGTACTTC	CASSEGTSGRTYEQYF
TRBV27	TRBJ2-7	.	.	TGTGCCAGCAGGGGGCTAGCAACCGCGGAGCAGTACTTC	CASRGLATAEQYF
TRBV2	TRBJ1-3	TRBD1	.	TGTGCCAGCAGCCCTTTGGGACAGTTTGGAAACACCATATATTTT	CASSPLGQFGNTIYF
TRBV19	TRBJ1-2	.	.	TGTGCCAGTAGTATTAGCCCACCGGGGCGGACCTTCTATGGCTACACCTTC	CASSISPPGRTFYGYTF
TRBV28	TRBJ2-7	TRBD2	.	TGTGCCAGCAGCCGCATACTAGCGGAATTCTACGAGCAGTACTTC	CASSRILAEFYEQYF
TRBV28	TRBJ1-2	.	.	TGTGCCAGCAGGGGTGCGGGTGCCTATGGCTACACCTTC	CASRGAGAYGYTF
TRBV9	TRBJ1-1	.	.	TGTGCCAGCAGCGAGGGTAGTTGGAACACTGAAGCTTTCTTT	CASSEGSWNTEAFF
TRBV9	TRBJ1-1	.	.	TGTGCCAGCAGCGCGGGCACTGAAGCTTTCTTT	CASSAGTEAFF
TRBV5-1	TRBJ2-3	.	.	TGCGCCAGCAGCTTGGTGCTGAGCACAGATACGCAGTATTTT	CASSLVLSTDTQYF
TRBV5-1	TRBJ2-1	.	.	TGCGCCAGCAGCCCGGACTATGAAGTTCTGTTCTTC	CASSPDYEVLFF
TRBV18	TRBJ2-7	TRBD1	.	TGTGCCAGCTCACCACCGGAGGGGACAGGCGGGTACGAGCAGTACTTC	CASSPPEGTGGYEQYF
TRBV7-9	TRBJ2-2	.	once	TGTGCCAGCACCACAGGGGAGCTGTTTTTT	CASTTGELFF